This TCR beta chain was observed in a study of CD8 T cells in ankylosing spondylitis (dated by TCRdb to about 2017). Regarding the study in general: The study set out to find disease-linked TCR variants by profiling T cell receptor beta repertoires in ankylosing spondylitis patients and healthy donors. The full study cohort was made up of about 24 ankylosing spondylitis patients and around 100 healthy donors. Peripheral blood samples were taken, and synovial fluid was additionally collected from ankylosing spondylitis patients. General conclusions and limits of the study: Some of the motif variants had been reported before in the synovial fluid and blood of reactive arthritis patients, a finding that suggests common disease-initiation mechanisms. The disease-linked clones had a CD8+ phenotype and were found at relatively low frequencies in peripheral blood. According to the report, matched synovial fluid samples from ankylosing spondylitis patients were significantly enriched for the disease-linked clones. Blood from ankylosing spondylitis patients appeared to be characterized by a TCR beta motif composed of about eight highly homologous amino acid variants.

Sequenced using an Illumina HiSeq 2500. Quantitative 5'-RACE with molecular barcodes was used to prepare TCR beta libraries. In the paper's pipeline: To identify disease-linked TCR variants, a new computational method was used, one built on a probabilistic model of VDJ rearrangement. TCRdb reran the public reads through fastp at Q25 and MiXCR, keeping productive beta chains. Duplicate CDR3 protein sequences are folded into a single record with the most common DNA and genes. The V and J calls follow TCRdb's processing rather than the paper's. Across this sample there are around 480,000 distinct CDR3 sequences, with about a sixth seen only once. The ten largest make up just over 1% of the sample. This clonotype was seen only a few times. It lacks a known antigen. Nothing much larger sits one base from this clone, and base qualities are not available. Relative to germline, V is 4 bases shorter and J is 9 bases shorter, with 22 bases between their ends. CDR1 and CDR2, per the germline V gene, are MGHRA and YSYEKL. From the cysteine through the phenylalanine, the CDR3 covers 16 amino acids. Only the CDR3 DNA is retained, 48 bases long and in frame from the first base.

This clonotype was sampled from a male donor with ankylosing spondylitis. Recombination linked TRBV4-1 to TRBJ1-5; 6 matching bases give a weak D call of TRBD1. The sample was blood, either unsorted or a sorted T cell fraction (not recorded which). The nucleotides read TGCGCCAGCAGCCCGGAACAGGGTGGTGGTTTTCCGCCCCAGCATTTT. The resulting protein is CASSPEQGGGFPPQHF.